This T cell receptor (beta chain) was found in a study of blood T cell repertoires in COVID-19. This clone has a single count. The CDR3 runs 14 residues. Germline V gives CDR1 KGHSH, CDR2 LQKENI. V was pared by 4 bases and J by 5 bases, with 6 bases of the junction left unmatched. In the authors' workflow: Estimates of nucleated cell counts were drawn from the amplification of reference gene primers. Only in-frame clones appear in the TCRdb table, and some are missing; sequencing was by immunoSEQ multiplex PCR. The V and J calls and clone size are taken from that table; D and trimming were inferred from the DNA. This table holds about 190,000 clones, 75% to 90% found once.

The TCR sequence derives from a man in his thirties or forties with acute or convalescent COVID-19. The sample was peripheral blood. The genes are TRBV18 and TRBJ2-5; 8 bases align to TRBD2. In DNA, the CDR3 is TGTGCCAGCTCACAGGGACTAGAGATGGAGACCCAGTACTTC. It yields the protein CASSQGLEMETQYF.